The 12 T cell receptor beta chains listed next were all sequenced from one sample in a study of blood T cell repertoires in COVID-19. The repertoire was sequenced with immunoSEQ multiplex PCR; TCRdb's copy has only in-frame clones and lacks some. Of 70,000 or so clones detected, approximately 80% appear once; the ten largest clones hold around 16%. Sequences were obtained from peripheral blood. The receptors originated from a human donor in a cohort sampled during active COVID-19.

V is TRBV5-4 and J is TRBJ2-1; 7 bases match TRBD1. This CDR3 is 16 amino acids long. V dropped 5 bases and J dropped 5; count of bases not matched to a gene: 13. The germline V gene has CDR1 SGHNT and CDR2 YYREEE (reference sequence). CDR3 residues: CASSNDRVGSNNEQFF. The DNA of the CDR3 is TGTGCCAGCAGTAATGACAGGGTGGGGAGTAACAATGAGCAGTTCTTC.

The CDR3 nucleotides read TGTGCCAGCAGTTACACCCTGGGGGGGGCCAACACCGGGGAGCTGTTTTTT. Its protein product is CASSYTLGGANTGELFF. This rearrangement joins TRBV6-2 or TRBV6-3 to TRBJ2-2, with a tentative D call TRBD2 (7 bases). The germline CDR1 and CDR2 sequences are MNHEY and SVGEGT. This CDR3 comprises 17 residues. V was clipped by 2 bases and J by 2 bases, with 15 bases between them.

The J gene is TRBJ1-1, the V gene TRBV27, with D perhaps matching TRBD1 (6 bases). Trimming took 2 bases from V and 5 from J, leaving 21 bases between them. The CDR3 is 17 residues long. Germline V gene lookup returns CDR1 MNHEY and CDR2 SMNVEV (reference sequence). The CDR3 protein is CASSLSVSGVGVTEAFF. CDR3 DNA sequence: TGTGCCAGCAGTTTAAGCGTGTCAGGGGTTGGTGTGACTGAAGCTTTCTTT.

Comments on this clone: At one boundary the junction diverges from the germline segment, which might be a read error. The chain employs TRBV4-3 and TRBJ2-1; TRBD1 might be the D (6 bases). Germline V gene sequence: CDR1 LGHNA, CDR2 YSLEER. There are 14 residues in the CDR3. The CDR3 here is CASSQDMADRERFF. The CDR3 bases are TGCGCCAGCAGCCAAGATATGGCGGACAGAGAGCGGTTCTTC.

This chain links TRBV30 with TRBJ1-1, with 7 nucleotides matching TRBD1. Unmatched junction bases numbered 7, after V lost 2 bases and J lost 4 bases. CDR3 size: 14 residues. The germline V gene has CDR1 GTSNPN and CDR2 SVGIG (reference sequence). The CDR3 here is CAWSITQGSTEAFF. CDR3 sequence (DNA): TGTGCCTGGAGTATTACACAGGGGAGCACTGAAGCTTTCTTT.

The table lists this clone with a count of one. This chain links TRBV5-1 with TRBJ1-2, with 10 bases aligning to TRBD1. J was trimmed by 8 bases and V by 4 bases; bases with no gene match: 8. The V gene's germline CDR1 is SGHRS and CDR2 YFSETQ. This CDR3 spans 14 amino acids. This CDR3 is CASSPGTGAGGYTF. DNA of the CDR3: TGCGCCAGCAGCCCCGGGACAGGGGCGGGGGGCTACACCTTC. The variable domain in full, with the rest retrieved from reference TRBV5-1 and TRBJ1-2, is KAGVTQTPRYLIKTRGQQVTLSCSPISGHRSVSWYQQTPGQGLQFLFEYFSETQRNKGNFPGRFSGRQFSNSRSEMNVSTLELGDSALYLCASSPGTGAGGYTFGSGTRLTVV.

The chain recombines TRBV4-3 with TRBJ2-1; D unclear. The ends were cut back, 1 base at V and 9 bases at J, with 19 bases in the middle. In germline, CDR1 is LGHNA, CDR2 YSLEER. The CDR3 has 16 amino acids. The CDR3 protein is CASSQARLSVGSEQFF. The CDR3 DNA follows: TGCGCCAGCAGCCAAGCCAGACTCTCTGTAGGTAGTGAGCAGTTCTTC.

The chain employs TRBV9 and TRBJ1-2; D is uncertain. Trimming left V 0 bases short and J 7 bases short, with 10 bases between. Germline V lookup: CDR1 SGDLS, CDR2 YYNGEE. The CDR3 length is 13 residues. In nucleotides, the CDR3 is TGTGCCAGCAGCGTAGATTCGGGTACTGGCTACACCTTC. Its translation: CASSVDSGTGYTF.

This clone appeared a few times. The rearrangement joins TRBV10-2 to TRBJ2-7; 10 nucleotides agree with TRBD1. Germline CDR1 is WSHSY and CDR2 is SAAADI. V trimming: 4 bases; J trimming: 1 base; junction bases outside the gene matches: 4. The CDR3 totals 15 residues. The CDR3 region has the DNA TGCGCCAGCAGTGGAGGGACAGGGGTATCCTACGAGCAGTACTTC. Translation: CASSGGTGVSYEQYF.

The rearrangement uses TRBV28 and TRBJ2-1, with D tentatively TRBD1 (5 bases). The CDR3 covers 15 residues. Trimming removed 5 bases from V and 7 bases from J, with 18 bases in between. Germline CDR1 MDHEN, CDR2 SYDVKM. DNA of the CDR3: TGTGCCAGCAGTCCCCAGACAGATCCCTCTAATGAGCAGTTCTTC. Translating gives CASSPQTDPSNEQFF.

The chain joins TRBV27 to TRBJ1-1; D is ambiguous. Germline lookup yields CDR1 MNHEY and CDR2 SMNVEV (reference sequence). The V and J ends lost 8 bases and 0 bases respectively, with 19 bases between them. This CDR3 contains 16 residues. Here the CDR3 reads CASLASGVGMNTEAFF. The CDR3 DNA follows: TGTGCCAGCCTCGCGAGCGGGGTGGGCATGAACACTGAAGCTTTCTTT.

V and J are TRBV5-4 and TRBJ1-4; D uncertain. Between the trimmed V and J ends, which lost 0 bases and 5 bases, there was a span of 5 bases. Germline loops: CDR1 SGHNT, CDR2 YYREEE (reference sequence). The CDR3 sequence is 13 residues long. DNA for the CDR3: TGTGCCAGCAGCTTGGCTTCGAATGAAAAACTGTTTTTT. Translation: CASSLASNEKLFF.